These 32 T cell receptor beta chains share one sample of origin, sequenced in a study of blood T cell repertoires in COVID-19 (dated by TCRdb to about 2020). The library was made by the immunoSEQ multiplex PCR assay. TCRdb's version of the immuneACCESS table is confined to in-frame rearrangements and falls short of the full clone set. An unresolved V gene accounts for under half of the shortfall where checked; the remainder is of unknown origin. This sample is represented by about 86,000 clones; 85% of them were singletons. Around 3.3% of the sample rests with the top ten. Sequenced input: peripheral blood. All receptors come from a man aged 45 to 65 with acute or convalescent COVID-19.

This chain uses TRBV7-6 with TRBJ2-3; 9 positions match TRBD2. The germline gives CDR1 SGHVS, CDR2 FNYEAQ. The CDR3 sequence is 17 residues long. V was pared by 1 base and J by 4 bases, with 9 bases of the junction left unmatched. CDR3 in amino acids: CASSLGRGGRRADTQYF. CDR3 bases: TGTGCCAGCAGCTTAGGGCGGGGGGGGCGTCGAGCAGATACGCAGTATTTT.

V is TRBV19 and J is TRBJ2-7; TRBD2 aligns across 7 bases. Germline V gives CDR1 LNHDA, CDR2 SQIVND (reference sequence). The J segment lost 6 bases and the V segment lost 4 bases, leaving 3 bases of the junction unmatched. CDR3 length: 12 residues. CDR3 region: CASSTSSGEQYF. DNA for the CDR3: TGTGCCAGTAGTACGTCTAGCGGCGAGCAGTACTTC.

The V gene is TRBV28, the J gene TRBJ2-1, with 11 bases that match TRBD2. The CDR3 extends over 16 amino acids. CDR1 and CDR2 (germline): MDHEN, SYDVKM. The trim removed 8 bases at V and 6 bases at J, leaving 12 bases unmatched. The CDR3 region has the DNA TGTGCCAGCCGAAATAGACCCGGACTAGCGGGCAATGAGCAGTTCTTC. Protein sequence: CASRNRPGLAGNEQFF.

This rearrangement joins TRBV12-3 or TRBV12-4 to TRBJ1-1, with unresolved D. This CDR3 contains 10 residues. V lost 2 bases to trimming and J lost 8 bases, with 3 bases between them. The CDR3 reads CASSLLEAFF. Here the CDR3 DNA reads TGTGCCAGCAGTTTATTAGAAGCTTTCTTT.

This chain uses TRBV27 with TRBJ1-6; tentative D call: TRBD1 (5 bases). V was trimmed by 2 bases and J by 10 bases, leaving 12 bases between them. From germline, CDR1 is MNHEY and CDR2 SMNVEV (reference sequence). This CDR3 contains 14 residues. The CDR3 loop is CASSLGQGSSPLHF. The CDR3 DNA follows: TGTGCCAGCAGTTTAGGGCAGGGAAGCTCACCCCTCCACTTT.

This chain joins TRBV5-4 and TRBJ2-7; a possible D gene is TRBD2 (7 bases). Per germline, CDR1 SGHNT and CDR2 YYREEE (reference sequence). The V gene lost 0 bases and the J gene lost 4 bases, with 17 bases spanning the gap. The CDR3 runs 16 residues. CDR3 in DNA: TGTGCCAGCAGCTTGGGGAGCCCCAGCGGGACATACGAGCAGTACTTC. Its translation: CASSLGSPSGTYEQYF.

This rearrangement joins TRBV7-9 to TRBJ2-7, with 7 bases fitting TRBD2. The V gene's germline CDR1 is SEHNR and CDR2 FQNEAQ (reference sequence). With V trimmed by 4 bases and J by 0 bases, 9 bases remained unmatched. CDR3 length: 16 residues. CDR3 coding DNA: TGTGCCAGCAGCTCGGCGGGGGTTGCCTTCTCCTACGAGCAGTACTTC. Amino acids: CASSSAGVAFSYEQYF.

The J gene is TRBJ2-1, the V gene TRBV7-6; 14 bases fit TRBD2. CDR1 and CDR2 (germline): SGHVS, FNYEAQ. The CDR3 is 18 amino acids. With 5 bases clipped from V and 4 bases from J, the junction kept 10 bases outside the gene matches. The CDR3 is CASSLRTSGGLTYNEQFF. CDR3 coding DNA: TGTGCCAGCAGCCTGCGGACTAGCGGGGGGCTAACTTACAATGAGCAGTTCTTC.

The CDR3, as DNA: TGTGCCAGCAGCCCTAACCCTCCCGGAGATACGCAGTATTTT. Encoded protein: CASSPNPPGDTQYF. The J gene is TRBJ2-3, the V gene TRBV3-1 (or the pseudogene TRBV3-2); no clear D gene. Germline values: CDR1 LGHDT, CDR2 YNNKEL (reference sequence). V lost 4 bases, J lost 5 bases, and 13 bases lay in between. This CDR3 is built from 14 residues.

This clone was detected once. The rearrangement links TRBV7-9 to TRBJ1-1; 12 bases are shared with TRBD1. The CDR3 length is 15 residues. V shed 5 bases and J 7 bases; nucleotides not matched to a gene: 8. Germline V gene sequence: CDR1 SEHNR, CDR2 FQNEAQ (reference sequence). The CDR3 DNA reads TGTGCCAGCAGCGACACCGGGACAGGGGGCGGTGAAGCTTTCTTT. Translation: CASSDTGTGGGEAFF.

The genes are TRBV7-8 and TRBJ2-5; TRBD1 matches at 11 bases. Germline CDR1 SGHVS, CDR2 FQNEAQ. This CDR3 has 16 amino acids. V lost 7 bases to trimming and J lost 2 bases; unmatched junction nucleotides: 9. The CDR3 DNA follows: TGTGCCAGCAAGTTACCCCGGGACAGGGGGCAAGAGACCCAGTACTTC. This encodes CASKLPRDRGQETQYF.

The chain combines TRBV5-1 with TRBJ2-7; 9 bases agree with TRBD1. There are 14 residues in the CDR3. Unmatched junction bases numbered 2, after V lost 2 bases and J lost 2 bases. Germline lookup yields CDR1 SGHRS and CDR2 YFSETQ. CDR3 bases: TGCGCCAGCAGCTTACAGGGGGCTGCCTACGAGCAGTACTTC. It encodes CASSLQGAAYEQYF. Supplemented by reference TRBV5-1 and TRBJ2-7, the full variable domain reads KAGVTQTPRYLIKTRGQQVTLSCSPISGHRSVSWYQQTPGQGLQFLFEYFSETQRNKGNFPGRFSGRQFSNSRSEMNVSTLELGDSALYLCASSLQGAAYEQYFGPGTRLTVT.

This rearrangement joins TRBV19 to TRBJ1-2; D ambiguous. The CDR3 covers 14 residues. CDR1 and CDR2 (germline): LNHDA, SQIVND (reference sequence). The V gene lost 0 bases and the J gene lost 5 bases, with 10 bases spanning the gap. CDR3 sequence: CASSIEGSTYGYTF. As DNA, the CDR3 is TGTGCCAGTAGTATAGAGGGGAGTACTTATGGCTACACCTTC.

CDR3 coding DNA: TGTGCCAGCAGGGGGACAGTCTATGGCTACACCTTC. Encoded protein: CASRGTVYGYTF. The rearrangement joins TRBV6-5 to TRBJ1-2; 7 bases agree with TRBD1. CDR3 size: 12 residues. The V and J ends lost 6 bases and 4 bases, in that order; junction bases with no gene match: 2. The germline V gene has CDR1 MNHEY and CDR2 SVGAGI.

The rearrangement joins TRBV3-1 (or the pseudogene TRBV3-2) to TRBJ1-1; maybe TRBD1 (6 bases). CDR1 LGHDT and CDR2 YNNKEL come from the germline V gene (reference sequence). The V end was cut by 1 base, the J end by 7 bases, with 13 bases between. The CDR3 consists of 14 residues. The CDR3, as DNA: TGTGCCAGCAGCCAAGGGACAGCAAGAAGTGAAGCTTTCTTT. Amino acid sequence: CASSQGTARSEAFF.

This chain's CDR3 is CASSSRTSETGEQFF. The CDR3 coding sequence is TGTGCCAGCAGCTCCCGGACTAGCGAGACGGGTGAGCAGTTCTTC. This chain connects TRBV7-2 to TRBJ2-1; the match to TRBD2 covers 9 bases. Germline V gene lookup returns CDR1 SGHTA and CDR2 FQGNSA. V gave up 4 bases and J gave up 9 bases; unmatched junction bases: 10. This CDR3 region has 15 residues.

The CDR3 sequence is CASSLRDRGSDTQYF. The CDR3 DNA follows: TGTGCCAGCAGTCTCCGGGACAGGGGGTCAGATACGCAGTATTTT. The gene calls are TRBV7-2 and TRBJ2-3, with TRBD1 matching 11 bases. Germline loops: CDR1 SGHTA, CDR2 FQGNSA. The V gene end was trimmed by 6 bases and the J gene end by 4 bases; junction bases not matched to a gene: 6. There are 15 residues in the CDR3.

V usage is TRBV19 and J usage is TRBJ2-5; TRBD2 agrees at 8 bases. V dropped 3 bases and J dropped 1; count of bases not matched to a gene: 7. The CDR3 has 16 amino acids. CDR1 LNHDA and CDR2 SQIVND come from the germline V gene (reference sequence). In DNA, the CDR3 is TGTGCCAGTAGTATGGGGGGAACTAGCGGCCAAGAGACCCAGTACTTC. Its translation: CASSMGGTSGQETQYF.

Turning to this clone: Other DNA sequences within the sample encode an identical CDR3. V and J are TRBV7-2 and TRBJ1-1; D call uncertain. The germline V and J ends were trimmed by 0 bases and 0 bases, with 5 bases remaining between them. This CDR3 contains 14 residues. Germline V gene lookup returns CDR1 SGHTA and CDR2 FQGNSA. The CDR3, as DNA: TGTGCCAGCAGCTTAGCCTTCCTGAACACTGAAGCTTTCTTT. This sequence encodes CASSLAFLNTEAFF.

The chain has TRBV6-5 and TRBJ2-3; D might be TRBD1 (5 bases). The germline CDR1 and CDR2 sequences are MNHEY and SVGAGI. This CDR3 contains 14 residues. Trimming shortened V by 6 bases and J by 2 bases, and 12 bases separated the two germline ends. The CDR3 bases are TGTGCCAGCAGATTAGACAGACTCACAGATACGCAGTATTTT. It is translated as CASRLDRLTDTQYF.

This clone was counted a single time. The chain is built from TRBV6-5 and TRBJ1-5; D call uncertain. Trimming shortened V by 6 bases and J by 8 bases, and 14 bases separated the two germline ends. Germline V gene data show CDR1 as MNHEY and CDR2 as SVGAGI. The CDR3 covers 13 residues. The CDR3 sequence is CASSPGVMKPQHF. The CDR3, as DNA: TGTGCCAGCAGCCCCGGTGTTATGAAGCCCCAGCATTTT.

This clone appeared a few times. J is TRBJ2-1 and V is TRBV10-3; 12 positions match TRBD1. The CDR3 is 16 residues long. V trimming: 7 bases; J trimming: 8 bases; junction bases outside the gene matches: 12. Germline values: CDR1 ENHRY, CDR2 SYGVKD. In DNA form, the CDR3 reads TGTGCCATCACCAAGGGGACAGGGGGCATTGGGGATGAGCAGTTCTTC. Translated: CAITKGTGGIGDEQFF.

The chain has TRBV15 and TRBJ1-2, with TRBD1 identical over 10 bases. V dropped 4 bases and J dropped 7; count of bases not matched to a gene: 3. This CDR3 has 13 residues. Germline CDR1 is LNHNV and CDR2 is YYDKDF (reference sequence). The CDR3 sequence: CATSKTGGSGYTF. CDR3 DNA sequence: TGTGCCACCAGCAAGACAGGGGGCTCTGGCTACACCTTC.

The rearrangement uses TRBV4-3 and TRBJ2-3; no clear D gene. Germline CDR1 is LGHNA and CDR2 is YSLEER. The CDR3 totals 15 residues. V lost 2 bases, J lost 4 bases, and 13 bases lay in between. Here the CDR3 reads CASSQMQVQADTQYF. CDR3 coding DNA: TGCGCCAGCAGCCAAATGCAGGTCCAGGCAGATACGCAGTATTTT.

This rearrangement joins TRBV19 to TRBJ2-7; D uncertain. Germline CDR1 LNHDA, CDR2 SQIVND (reference sequence). V was shortened by 5 bases and J by 6 bases, with 14 bases between the two germline ends. The length of the CDR3 is 13 residues. The CDR3 loop is CASSPAPGGEQYF. Here the CDR3 DNA reads TGTGCCAGTAGTCCCGCCCCAGGTGGCGAGCAGTACTTC. The complete variable domain, with remaining parts taken from reference TRBV19 and TRBJ2-7, reads DGGITQSPKYLFRKEGQNVTLSCEQNLNHDAMYWYRQDPGQGLRLIYYSQIVNDFQKGDIAEGYSVSREKKESFPLTVTSAQKNPTAFYLCASSPAPGGEQYFGPGTRLTVT.

J is TRBJ2-3 and V is TRBV25-1; 7 bases are shared with TRBD1. The CDR3 has 14 residues. V shed 8 bases and J 2 bases; nucleotides not matched to a gene: 7. The germline V gene has CDR1 MGHDK and CDR2 SYGVNS. The CDR3 protein is CASGQVDLTDTQYF. In DNA form, the CDR3 reads TGTGCCAGCGGACAGGTTGACCTCACAGATACGCAGTATTTT.

This clone was observed a few times. The V gene is TRBV28, the J gene TRBJ2-2; 10 bases agree with TRBD2. This CDR3 is built from 16 residues. Germline CDR1 is MDHEN and CDR2 is SYDVKM. The J segment lost 0 bases and the V segment lost 7 bases, leaving 5 bases of the junction unmatched. For the CDR3, the DNA is TGTGCCAGCACCGAAGCGGGAGGGCCGAACACCGGGGAGCTGTTTTTT. It codes for CASTEAGGPNTGELFF.

This rearrangement joins TRBV11-1 to TRBJ2-1, with 9 bases identical to TRBD1. The J segment lost 2 bases and the V segment lost 3 bases, leaving 2 bases of the junction unmatched. Germline V gene data show CDR1 as SGHAT and CDR2 as FQDESV (reference sequence). This CDR3 region has 15 residues. The CDR3 sequence is CASSFGQGPYNEQFF. CDR3 DNA sequence: TGTGCCAGCAGCTTCGGACAGGGGCCCTACAATGAGCAGTTCTTC.

The V and J genes are TRBV10-3 and TRBJ2-5; 12 nucleotides agree with TRBD2. V was clipped by 4 bases and J by 6 bases; unmatched bases: 3. The CDR3 totals 14 residues. Looked up from germline, CDR1 is ENHRY and CDR2 is SYGVKD. The CDR3 loop reads CAISGTSGNKTQYF. Written as DNA, the CDR3 is TGTGCCATCAGTGGGACTAGCGGGAATAAGACCCAGTACTTC.

Of note for this clone: The same CDR3 arises from other DNA sequences in this sample as well. V is TRBV28 and J is TRBJ2-7; 7 nucleotides align to TRBD1. The V gene's germline CDR1 is MDHEN and CDR2 SYDVKM. J lost 3 bases, V lost 6 bases, and 5 bases had no gene match. The CDR3 spans 13 residues. The CDR3 spells CASSPGQSYEQYF. CDR3 coding DNA: TGTGCCAGCAGCCCGGGACAGAGCTACGAGCAGTACTTC.

V and J are TRBV29-1 and TRBJ1-2, with 8 bases fitting TRBD1. The CDR3 spans 16 residues. CDR1 SQVTM and CDR2 ANQGSEA come from the germline V gene. V was pared by 6 bases and J by 2 bases, with 14 bases of the junction left unmatched. The CDR3 here is CSVSKPGQVSNYGYTF. CDR3 coding DNA: TGCAGCGTGTCGAAACCGGGACAGGTATCAAACTATGGCTACACCTTC. The variable domain in full, with the rest retrieved from reference TRBV29-1 and TRBJ1-2, is SAVISQKPSRDICQRGTSLTIQCQVDSQVTMMFWYRQQPGQSLTLIATANQGSEATYESGFVIDKFPISRPNLTFSTLTVSNMSPEDSSIYLCSVSKPGQVSNYGYTFGSGTRLTVV.

This chain uses TRBV2 with TRBJ2-3, with 8 bases aligning to TRBD2. The germline V gene has CDR1 SNHLY and CDR2 FYNNEI. The length of the CDR3 is 15 residues. The V segment lost 5 bases and the J segment 0 bases; nucleotides outside the gene matches: 4. The CDR3 sequence: CASSPRGGSTDTQYF. The CDR3 DNA is TGTGCCAGCAGTCCCCGGGGGGGGAGCACAGATACGCAGTATTTT.